The 16 T cell receptor beta chains listed next were all sequenced from one sample in a study of blood T cell repertoires in COVID-19. Only in-frame clones appear in the TCRdb table, and some are missing; sequencing was by immunoSEQ multiplex PCR. This table holds about 100,000 clones, about 80% found once. The sample consisted of peripheral blood. These receptors all come from a woman aged 65 to 85 with acute or convalescent COVID-19.

This clone was detected once. The genes are TRBV7-2 and TRBJ1-6, with 9 positions matching TRBD1. The V gene end was trimmed by 2 bases and the J gene end by 4 bases; junction bases not matched to a gene: 9. This CDR3 comprises 18 residues. Germline loops: CDR1 SGHTA, CDR2 FQGNSA. The CDR3 bases are TGTGCCAGCAGCTTACCCCCGAACAGGGGGCTTTATAATTCACCCCTCCACTTT. Encoded protein: CASSLPPNRGLYNSPLHF.

The count of this clone is one. The CDR3 is CASSPSGGVSPLHF. The CDR3 coding sequence is TGTGCCAGCAGCCCCTCGGGCGGGGTTTCACCCCTCCACTTT. The genes are TRBV6-5 and TRBJ1-6; D uncertain. Germline V gene data show CDR1 as MNHEY and CDR2 as SVGAGI. The V end was cut by 6 bases, the J end by 9 bases, with 15 bases between. The CDR3 covers 14 residues.

The chain links TRBV19 to TRBJ1-2; D gene ambiguous. This CDR3 is built from 12 residues. The V gene's germline CDR1 is LNHDA and CDR2 SQIVND (reference sequence). The V and J ends lost 9 bases and 5 bases respectively, with 13 bases between them. DNA for the CDR3: TGTGCCAGCGGAAAGCAGACTTATGGCTACACCTTC. It codes for CASGKQTYGYTF.

This rearrangement joins TRBV3-1 (or the pseudogene TRBV3-2) to TRBJ1-5, with 9 bases that match TRBD1. The CDR3 length is 15 residues. The germline V gene encodes CDR1 LGHDT and CDR2 YNNKEL (reference sequence). The trim removed 4 bases at V and 4 bases at J, leaving 5 bases unmatched. CDR3 nucleotide sequence: TGTGCCAGCAGCCTAGGGACAGGGACTAATCAGCCCCAGCATTTT. Translation gives CASSLGTGTNQPQHF.

This sequence joins TRBV11-2 and TRBJ2-7, with 8 bases fitting TRBD1. V dropped 3 bases and J dropped 5; count of bases not matched to a gene: 9. CDR1 and CDR2 from the germline V gene are SGHAT and FQNNGV. This CDR3 is built from 15 residues. As DNA, the CDR3 is TGTGCCAGCAGCTTGTTTGGACAGGGAAACGACGAGCAGTACTTC. It is translated as CASSLFGQGNDEQYF.

The chain combines TRBV9 with TRBJ2-1, with 8 bases matching TRBD1. CDR3 size: 15 residues. The germline V gene has CDR1 SGDLS and CDR2 YYNGEE. V lost 4 bases to trimming and J lost 4 bases; unmatched junction nucleotides: 7. The CDR3 DNA reads TGTGCCAGCAGCCCCGGACAGGGATTTTACAATGAGCAGTTCTTC. This translates into CASSPGQGFYNEQFF. The full variable domain, completed using reference TRBV9 and TRBJ2-1, is DSGVTQTPKHLITATGQRVTLRCSPRSGDLSVYWYQQSLDQGLQFLIQYYNGEERAKGNILERFSAQQFPDLHSELNLSSLELGDSALYFCASSPGQGFYNEQFFGPGTRLTVL.

The genes are TRBV5-8 and TRBJ2-7; D might be TRBD2 (6 bases). Germline lookup yields CDR1 SGHTS and CDR2 YDEGEE. This CDR3 spans 12 amino acids. Trimming took 0 bases from V and 6 from J, leaving 7 bases between them. This CDR3 is CASSLGGVEQYF. The CDR3 region has the DNA TGTGCCAGCAGCTTGGGCGGGGTCGAGCAGTACTTC. Full variable domain (outside the CDR3, taken from reference TRBV5-8 and TRBJ2-7): EAGVTQSPTHLIKTRGQQATLRCSPISGHTSVYWYQQALGLGLQFLLWYDEGEERNRGNFPPRFSGRQFPNYSSELNVNALELEDSALYLCASSLGGVEQYFGPGTRLTVT.

The chain employs TRBV11-2 and TRBJ2-7; D is unresolved. This CDR3 is built from 16 residues. Germline V gene sequence: CDR1 SGHAT, CDR2 FQNNGV. The ends were cut back, 0 bases at V and 2 bases at J, with 14 bases in the middle. CDR3 coding DNA: TGTGCCAGCAGCTTAGATCGCCAGCCAACAGCCTACGAGCAGTACTTC. Translated, it gives CASSLDRQPTAYEQYF.

V is TRBV10-1 and J is TRBJ2-7, with D maybe TRBD2 (6 bases). This CDR3 comprises 12 residues. Trimming took off 3 bases at V and 6 bases at J, with 9 bases between the two ends. The germline V gene has CDR1 WNHNN and CDR2 SYGVQD (reference sequence). For the CDR3, the DNA is TGCGCCAGCAGTGACGGAGCGGGCGAGCAGTACTTC. Translation gives CASSDGAGEQYF.

The gene calls are TRBV19 and TRBJ2-7; no reliable D call. The CDR3 covers 13 residues. Germline assignment: CDR1 LNHDA and CDR2 SQIVND (reference sequence). Trimming took 4 bases from V and 0 from J, leaving 7 bases between them. The CDR3 spells CASSRGFSYEQYV. Here the CDR3 DNA reads TGTGCCAGTAGTAGAGGCTTCTCCTACGAGCAGTACGTC.

As DNA, the CDR3 is TGTGCCAGCAGCCGCGGGACTAGCCTACAAGAGACCCAGTACTTC. Its translation is CASSRGTSLQETQYF. V is TRBV7-3 and J is TRBJ2-5, with 9 bases that match TRBD2. From germline, CDR1 is SGHTA and CDR2 FQGTGA. The CDR3 is 15 amino acids. Unmatched junction bases numbered 6, after V lost 5 bases and J lost 2 bases.

The chain is built from TRBV5-5 and TRBJ2-3; 7 nucleotides agree with TRBD2. The V gene end was trimmed by 0 bases and the J gene end by 6 bases; junction bases not matched to a gene: 4. Germline V gene sequence: CDR1 SGHKS, CDR2 YYEKEE (reference sequence). The CDR3 contains 14 residues. The CDR3: CASSLGLAEDTQYF. For the CDR3, the DNA is TGTGCCAGCAGCTTGGGACTAGCAGAGGATACGCAGTATTTT.

CDR3 bases: TGTGCCAGCAGCTTAGGCAGGGGCACAGATACGCAGTATTTT. It specifies CASSLGRGTDTQYF. The genes are TRBV7-2 and TRBJ2-3; possible D gene TRBD1, 5 bases. The CDR3 loop spans 14 amino acids. The V gene's germline CDR1 is SGHTA and CDR2 FQGNSA. Trimming removed 1 base from V and 1 base from J, with 6 bases in between.

The CDR3 here is CASTTGGQPQHF. The CDR3 DNA reads as TGTGCCAGCACGACAGGGGGTCAGCCCCAGCATTTT. The rearrangement joins TRBV16 to TRBJ1-5, with TRBD1 identical over 9 bases. Per the germline V gene, CDR1 is KGHSY and CDR2 is FQNENV. This CDR3 has 12 residues. J lost 6 bases, V lost 7 bases, and 1 base had no gene match.

This rearrangement joins TRBV11-2 to TRBJ2-2; 12 nucleotides agree with TRBD2. This CDR3 has 16 amino acids. CDR1 is SGHAT, CDR2 FQNNGV, per germline. After removal of 3 bases from V and 7 bases from J, the junction contained 6 bases not matched to a gene. CDR3 nucleotides: TGTGCCAGCAGCTTGCTAGCGGGGGGGCGCGGCGGGGAGCTGTTTTTT. Its protein is CASSLLAGGRGGELFF.

V and J are TRBV20-1 and TRBJ2-7, with a possible D match to TRBD1 (6 bases). This CDR3 region has 11 residues. Per the germline V gene, CDR1 is DFQATT and CDR2 is SNEGSKA (reference sequence). Trimming took off 6 bases at V and 3 bases at J, with 9 bases between the two ends. CDR3 DNA sequence: TGCAGTGCGGAGGACAGCTACGAGCAGTACGTC. Translated: CSAEDSYEQYV.